The clone carrying this T cell receptor (beta chain) was seen only a few times. The data derive from a study of T cells after somatic rescue of genetic block. Assay: immunoSEQ multiplex PCR; the TCRdb copy retains only in-frame clones and omits some. The sample records about 72,000 clones, approximately 90% being singletons. Per germline, CDR1 SGHVS and CDR2 FNYEAQ. V lost 5 bases, J lost 7 bases, and 11 bases lay in between. The CDR3 loop spans 13 amino acids. The chain links TRBV7-6 to TRBJ1-4; D is possibly TRBD1 (5 bases). Sequenced sample: peripheral blood mononuclear cells (PBMCs). The TCR was taken from a man aged 25-45 years. CDR3 nucleotide sequence: TGTGCCAGCAGCCCCAGAAGGGGTGAAAAACTGTTTTTT. Amino acid sequence: CASSPRRGEKLFF.